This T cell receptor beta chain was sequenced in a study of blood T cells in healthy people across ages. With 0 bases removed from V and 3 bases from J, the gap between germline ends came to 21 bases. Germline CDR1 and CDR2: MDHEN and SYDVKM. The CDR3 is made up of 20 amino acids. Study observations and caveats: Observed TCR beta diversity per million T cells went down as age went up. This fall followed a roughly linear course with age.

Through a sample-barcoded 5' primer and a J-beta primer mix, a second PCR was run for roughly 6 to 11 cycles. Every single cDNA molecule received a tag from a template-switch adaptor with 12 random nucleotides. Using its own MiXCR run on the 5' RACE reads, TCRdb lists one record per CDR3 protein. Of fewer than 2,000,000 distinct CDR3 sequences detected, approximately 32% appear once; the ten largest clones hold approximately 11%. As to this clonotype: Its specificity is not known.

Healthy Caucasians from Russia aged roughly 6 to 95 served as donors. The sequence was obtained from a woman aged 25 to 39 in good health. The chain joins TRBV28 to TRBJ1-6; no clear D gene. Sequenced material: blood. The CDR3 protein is CASSLWLYEGGFFYNSPLHF. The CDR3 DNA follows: TGTGCCAGCAGTTTATGGTTGTATGAAGGAGGGTTCTTCTATAATTCACCCCTCCACTTT.